The 14 T cell receptor beta chains reported below all come from one sample, sequenced in a study of T cell repertoires in cytomegalovirus infection. TCRdb used MiXCR to reprocess the reads, holding one entry per CDR3 protein. The sample holds 750,000 to 900,000 distinct CDR3 sequences; 29% are singletons and the top ten take around 12%. The antigens these receptors bind are not known. Here the sequenced sample was cultured CD8+ T cells from PBMCs, taken from culture after CMV antigen stimulation. The receptor set was obtained from a human donor in good health (CMV status not recorded). Some clones in this sample may be carry-over from other donors' samples.

This clonotype was detected ten times or more. This rearrangement joins TRBV7-8 to TRBJ1-2, with 8 bases identical to TRBD1. The CDR3 totals 15 residues. V shed 5 bases, J shed 6 bases, and the junction held 11 bases outside the gene matches. The germline V gene encodes CDR1 SGHVS and CDR2 FQNEAQ. The CDR3 nucleotides read TGTGCCAGCAGCGGATATTCAGGGGGCCGAGATGGCTACACCTTC. Translation: CASSGYSGGRDGYTF. The full variable domain, completed using reference TRBV7-8 and TRBJ1-2, is GAGVSQSPRYKVAKRGQDVALRCDPISGHVSLFWYQQALGQGPEFLTYFQNEAQLDKSGLPSDRFFAERPEGSVSTLKIQRTQQEDSAVYLCASSGYSGGRDGYTFGSGTRLTVV.

In DNA, the CDR3 is TGTGCCACCAGCTCTAGGAGGAAAGAGACCCAGTACTTC. Amino acids: CATSSRRKETQYF. The chain recombines TRBV15 with TRBJ2-5; possibly TRBD2 for D (5 bases). Germline-derived CDR1 and CDR2 are LNHNV and YYDKDF (reference sequence). The CDR3 has 13 residues. The germline V and J ends were trimmed by 5 bases and 3 bases, with 10 bases remaining between them.

This clonotype was detected ten times or more. V and J are TRBV6-5 and TRBJ2-5; D could derive from TRBD1 or TRBD2 (5 bases each). CDR1 and CDR2 from the germline V gene are MNHEY and SVGAGI. The V end lost 3 bases, the J end lost 4 bases, and 9 bases lay between the germline ends. The CDR3 runs to 13 residues. CDR3 DNA: TGTGCCAGCAGTTATAGAGGGGTAGAGACCCAGTACTTC. Translation: CASSYRGVETQYF.

The chain uses TRBV10-3 and TRBJ2-2; possible D gene TRBD2, 6 bases. V was shortened by 0 bases and J by 1 base, with 21 bases between the two germline ends. The CDR3 contains 20 residues. Germline V gene sequence: CDR1 ENHRY, CDR2 SYGVKD. CDR3 nucleotide sequence: TGTGCCATCAGTGAGTCGACGTGGGTAACGGGAGACGGGAACACCGGGGAGCTGTTTTTT. Translation gives CAISESTWVTGDGNTGELFF.

The V call is TRBV6-2 or TRBV6-3, the J call TRBJ1-1; D possibly corresponds to TRBD1 (5 bases). The CDR3 spans 14 residues. The germline gives CDR1 MNHEY, CDR2 SVGEGT. V dropped 8 bases and J dropped 0 bases, with 13 bases sitting between them. The chain's CDR3 is CASSNRQMNTEAFF. CDR3 sequence (DNA): TGTGCCAGCTCGAACAGACAGATGAACACTGAAGCTTTCTTT.

DNA for the CDR3: TGTGCCAGCAGTTTAGGGACAGGGGGCCACTACGAGCAGTACTTC. Protein: CASSLGTGGHYEQYF. The chain recombines TRBV27 with TRBJ2-7; 12 nucleotides match TRBD1. Germline V gene lookup returns CDR1 MNHEY and CDR2 SMNVEV (reference sequence). Unmatched junction bases numbered 2, after V lost 2 bases and J lost 3 bases. This CDR3 has 15 amino acids.

The chain joins TRBV6-2 or TRBV6-3 to TRBJ2-1, with TRBD1 matching over 8 bases. Germline V CDR1 and CDR2: MNHEY, SVGEGT. The CDR3 consists of 17 residues. The V and J ends lost 5 bases and 1 base, in that order; junction bases with no gene match: 10. CDR3 in DNA: TGTGCCAGCAGTGATCATCCGGGACAGGTTTCCTACAATGAGCAGTTCTTC. As protein: CASSDHPGQVSYNEQFF.

The V and J genes are TRBV10-3 and TRBJ1-2; maybe TRBD1 (6 bases). Per the germline V gene, CDR1 is ENHRY and CDR2 is SYGVKD. There are 14 residues in the CDR3. Trimming removed 7 bases at V and 3 bases at J, with 15 bases between. The CDR3 DNA reads as TGTGCCATCAAATCGACAGGAACCTACTATGGCTACACCTTC. Amino acids: CAIKSTGTYYGYTF.

This clonotype was seen only a few times. The chain has TRBV27 and TRBJ2-2; possibly TRBD2 for D (7 bases). The germline V and J ends were trimmed by 9 bases and 9 bases, with 20 bases remaining between them. Germline CDR1 MNHEY, CDR2 SMNVEV (reference sequence). CDR3 length: 14 amino acids. The CDR3 loop reads CASRDGGPGRELFF. The CDR3 bases are TGTGCCAGTAGAGACGGGGGGCCCGGAAGGGAGCTGTTTTTT.

A few counts support this clonotype. This sequence joins TRBV6-1 and TRBJ2-1, with D perhaps matching TRBD2 (5 bases). Looked up from germline, CDR1 is MNHNS and CDR2 is SASEGT. Between the trimmed V and J ends, which lost 3 bases and 2 bases, there was a span of 14 bases. The CDR3 runs to 16 residues. Here the CDR3 DNA reads TGTGCCAGCAGTGATGGGTACGGGGTCCCCTACAATGAGCAGTTCTTC. This gives the protein CASSDGYGVPYNEQFF.

The chain employs TRBV7-9 and TRBJ2-1; D is tentatively TRBD1 or TRBD2 (5 bases each). Germline V gene data show CDR1 as SEHNR and CDR2 as FQNEAQ (reference sequence). The CDR3 length is 15 residues. The V gene lost 3 bases and the J gene lost 6 bases, with 15 bases spanning the gap. CDR3 residues: CASSFRDRPPNEQFF. The DNA for the CDR3 is TGTGCCAGCAGCTTCCGGGACCGCCCGCCCAATGAGCAGTTCTTC. Variable domain in full (rest from reference TRBV7-9 and TRBJ2-1): DTGVSQNPRHKITKRGQNVTFRCDPISEHNRLYWYRQTLGQGPEFLTYFQNEAQLEKSRLLSDRFSAERPKGSFSTLEIQRTEQGDSAMYLCASSFRDRPPNEQFFGPGTRLTVL.

This chain connects TRBV12-3 or TRBV12-4 to TRBJ2-1; 10 bases fit TRBD2. With 4 bases clipped from V and 0 bases from J, the junction kept 6 bases outside the gene matches. The CDR3 contains 17 residues. The chain's CDR3 is CASSSLAGAGSYNEQFF. The CDR3 nucleotides read TGTGCCAGCAGTTCCCTAGCGGGGGCCGGCTCCTACAATGAGCAGTTCTTC.

This clonotype was observed a handful of times. This CDR3 is CASSQDSGSTEAFF. The CDR3, as DNA: TGCGCCAGCAGCCAAGATTCAGGGAGCACTGAAGCTTTCTTT. This rearrangement joins TRBV4-3 to TRBJ1-1, with D maybe TRBD1 (5 bases). The germline V and J ends were trimmed by 0 bases and 4 bases, with 9 bases remaining between them. Per germline, CDR1 LGHNA and CDR2 YSLEER. This CDR3 is 14 amino acids long.

This clonotype has ten or more counts. This chain uses TRBV12-3 or TRBV12-4 with TRBJ1-2; D possibly corresponds to TRBD1 (6 bases). V was shortened by 6 bases and J by 2 bases, with 13 bases between the two germline ends. The CDR3 covers 14 residues. The CDR3 DNA reads as TGTGCCAGCAGCTCCGCGGGGGCCAACTATGGCTACACCTTC. Amino acids: CASSSAGANYGYTF.